The 17 T cell receptor beta chains below all came from one sample that was sequenced in a study of shared clonotypes between healthy human individuals. Assay used: immunoSEQ multiplex PCR; TCRdb lists only in-frame clones, some missing. The table includes approximately 620,000 clones, around 97% detected once. Input material: naive CD4+ T cells sorted from blood. The subset denotes: CD45RA+ positively selected. These receptors were collected from a woman aged 30 to 39 in good health.

The chain joins TRBV10-3 to TRBJ1-3; the D gene is possibly TRBD1 (5 bases). Germline V CDR1 and CDR2: ENHRY, SYGVKD. This CDR3 contains 13 residues. Between the trimmed V and J ends, which lost 2 bases and 9 bases, there was a span of 11 bases. The CDR3 sequence: CAISEVDIATIYF. DNA of the CDR3: TGTGCCATCAGTGAGGTGGACATTGCCACCATATATTTT.

Details on this clone: This sample also contains other DNA sequences that code for the same CDR3. CDR3 coding DNA: TGTGCCAGCAGCTTAGGTCAGGGGACTGAAGCTTTCTTT. Translated: CASSLGQGTEAFF. The rearrangement links TRBV7-3 to TRBJ1-1; D is perhaps TRBD1 (6 bases). From germline, CDR1 is SGHTA and CDR2 FQGTGA. The CDR3 runs 13 residues. V lost 2 bases, J lost 5 bases, and 9 bases lay in between.

The V and J genes are TRBV6-5 and TRBJ2-3, with TRBD1 identical over 9 bases. Germline CDR1 and CDR2: MNHEY and SVGAGI. The V segment lost 2 bases and the J segment 1 base; nucleotides outside the gene matches: 1. The CDR3 sequence is 15 residues long. DNA of the CDR3: TGTGCCAGCAGTTACGGGGACAGGGGCACAGATACGCAGTATTTT. This translates into CASSYGDRGTDTQYF.

J is TRBJ2-3 and V is TRBV28; tentatively, D is TRBD1 or TRBD2 (7 bases each). The V end was cut by 7 bases, the J end by 3 bases, with 17 bases between. This CDR3 is built from 15 residues. CDR1 and CDR2 (germline): MDHEN, SYDVKM. This CDR3 reads CASTQGGAATDTQYF. The CDR3 DNA is TGTGCCAGCACTCAGGGGGGGGCGGCGACAGATACGCAGTATTTT.

J is TRBJ1-4 and V is TRBV5-1; no reliable D call. Germline V lookup: CDR1 SGHRS, CDR2 YFSETQ. The CDR3 contains 14 residues. V was trimmed by 5 bases and J by 5 bases, leaving 13 bases between them. CDR3 in amino acids: CASRPHQNNEKLFF. CDR3 sequence (DNA): TGCGCCAGCAGACCGCATCAGAACAATGAAAAACTGTTTTTT.

V and J are TRBV6-1 and TRBJ2-3; 8 nucleotides match TRBD1. The germline V gene encodes CDR1 MNHNS and CDR2 SASEGT. After removal of 4 bases from V and 1 base from J, the junction contained 7 bases not matched to a gene. The CDR3 length is 16 residues. The CDR3 DNA reads TGTGCCAGCAGTGCTGTACCGGGACAGGGCACAGATACGCAGTATTTT. Amino acid sequence: CASSAVPGQGTDTQYF.

V gene TRBV7-3 combines with J gene TRBJ2-3; D is unresolved. Germline V gene data show CDR1 as SGHTA and CDR2 as FQGTGA. Trimming removed 5 bases from V and 6 bases from J, with 15 bases in between. This CDR3 is 14 amino acids long. The CDR3 is CASSPAWSGDTQYF. The CDR3 bases are TGTGCCAGCAGCCCCGCCTGGTCGGGTGATACGCAGTATTTT.

The genes are TRBV5-1 and TRBJ1-5; no reliable D call. CDR1 and CDR2 from the germline V gene are SGHRS and YFSETQ. This CDR3 has 13 amino acids. Trimming took off 2 bases at V and 5 bases at J, with 8 bases between the two ends. The CDR3 nucleotides read TGCGCCAGCAGCTTAAACTTCGATCAGCCCCAGCATTTT. Translating gives CASSLNFDQPQHF.

The rearrangement links TRBV6-1 to TRBJ2-2; 12 positions match TRBD2. Germline lookup yields CDR1 MNHNS and CDR2 SASEGT. CDR3 length: 17 residues. Losses at the gene ends were 2 bases for V and 4 bases for J; bases not matched to a gene: 5. The CDR3 DNA follows: TGTGCCAGCAGTGAACGGACTAGCGGGATGAGCACCGGGGAGCTGTTTTTT. Its translation is CASSERTSGMSTGELFF.

J is TRBJ1-2 and V is TRBV28; TRBD1 aligns across 10 bases. Germline trimming cut 8 bases from V and 5 bases from J; bases unmatched to any gene: 2. The CDR3 extends over 12 amino acids. Germline V gene data show CDR1 as MDHEN and CDR2 as SYDVKM. The CDR3 region is CASWGQGYGYTF. The CDR3 coding sequence is TGTGCCAGCTGGGGACAGGGGTATGGCTACACCTTC.

This chain joins TRBV10-3 and TRBJ2-1; 7 bases line up with TRBD2. The CDR3 is made up of 14 amino acids. V lost 3 bases to trimming and J lost 7 bases; unmatched junction nucleotides: 6. CDR1 and CDR2 (germline): ENHRY, SYGVKD. The DNA of the CDR3 is TGTGCCATCAGTGACCGGGAGGAAGGAAATGAGCAGTTCTTC. It translates to CAISDREEGNEQFF.

The rearrangement links TRBV6-5 to TRBJ2-5; no clear D. The CDR3 sequence is 13 residues long. Trimming took 5 bases from V and 2 from J, leaving 9 bases between them. The germline CDR1 and CDR2 sequences are MNHEY and SVGAGI. As DNA, the CDR3 is TGTGCCAGCAGTCAGACGGAACAAGAGACCCAGTACTTC. This codes for CASSQTEQETQYF.

The V gene is TRBV5-1, the J gene TRBJ2-7, with no clear D. The germline V and J ends were trimmed by 0 bases and 0 bases, with 16 bases remaining between them. There are 17 residues in the CDR3. CDR1 is SGHRS and CDR2 is YFSETQ in the germline V gene. The CDR3 sequence is CASSLGSTAVSSYEQYF. The CDR3 region has the DNA TGCGCCAGCAGCTTGGGATCTACCGCGGTGTCCTCCTACGAGCAGTACTTC.

The rearrangement joins TRBV4-1 to TRBJ1-1; D remains ambiguous. The germline CDR1 and CDR2 sequences are MGHRA and YSYEKL. With 1 base removed from V and 1 base from J, the gap between germline ends came to 7 bases. The CDR3 is 14 residues long. As DNA, the CDR3 is TGCGCCAGCAGCCAAGGGCAGTCGAACACTGAAGCTTTCTTT. This sequence encodes CASSQGQSNTEAFF.

This chain links TRBV7-2 with TRBJ2-7; D remains unclear. Trimming stripped 1 base from V and 6 bases from J, with 22 bases between. This CDR3 region has 17 residues. Germline CDR1 and CDR2: SGHTA and FQGNSA. DNA for the CDR3: TGTGCCAGCAGCTTAGGCCTCCTTAGAGCGCTGGCTGGCGAGCAGTACTTC. This codes for CASSLGLLRALAGEQYF.

V gene TRBV28 combines with J gene TRBJ2-1; the match to TRBD2 covers 7 bases. The CDR3 runs 16 residues. V shed 8 bases and J 6 bases; nucleotides not matched to a gene: 16. Germline assignment: CDR1 MDHEN and CDR2 SYDVKM. CDR3 DNA: TGTGCCAGCGGGCCAGCAGGCGGGAGTCCTCCCAATGAGCAGTTCTTC. Residues: CASGPAGGSPPNEQFF.

A remark on this clone: Other DNA sequences in this specimen translate into the identical CDR3. This chain links TRBV5-1 with TRBJ2-1, with 12 bases aligning to TRBD2. There are 15 residues in the CDR3. The trim removed 4 bases at V and 3 bases at J, leaving 2 bases unmatched. CDR1 and CDR2 from the germline V gene are SGHRS and YFSETQ. As DNA, the CDR3 is TGCGCCAGCAGCATGACTAGCGGGAGCTACAATGAGCAGTTCTTC. As protein: CASSMTSGSYNEQFF.